The 24 T cell receptor beta chains given below trace back to one sample, sequenced in a study of cytomegalovirus exposure and HLA in healthy donors. 13 Jbeta primers and 60 Vbeta primers were used for the PCR. The method was immunoSEQ multiplex PCR; TCRdb's version includes in-frame clones alone and lacks a portion of them. The sample lists around 140,000 clones; approximately 70% were seen once. Sequenced material: PBMCs. The source of these receptors is a woman aged 60-70 years in good health and CMV-seronegative.

The J gene is TRBJ2-1, the V gene TRBV7-9; 9 bases match TRBD2. V lost 1 base and J lost 6; bases outside the gene matches: 4. Germline values: CDR1 SEHNR, CDR2 FQNEAQ (reference sequence). The CDR3 is 15 amino acids. CDR3 in amino acids: CASSLVLAGPNEQFF. As DNA, the CDR3 is TGTGCCAGCAGCTTAGTTCTAGCGGGGCCCAATGAGCAGTTCTTC. The full variable domain, its missing parts supplied by reference TRBV7-9 and TRBJ2-1, is DTGVSQNPRHKITKRGQNVTFRCDPISEHNRLYWYRQTLGQGPEFLTYFQNEAQLEKSRLLSDRFSAERPKGSFSTLEIQRTEQGDSAMYLCASSLVLAGPNEQFFGPGTRLTVL.

The chain employs TRBV6-5 and TRBJ2-5; TRBD2 is a possible D gene (5 bases). Germline loops: CDR1 MNHEY, CDR2 SVGAGI. The CDR3 covers 13 residues. V dropped 5 bases and J dropped 7 bases, with 14 bases sitting between them. CDR3 protein: CASSVDYLGTQYF. DNA of the CDR3: TGTGCCAGCAGTGTCGACTACCTAGGGACCCAGTACTTC.

V gene TRBV7-9 combines with J gene TRBJ1-6, with 7 bases matching TRBD1. Per the germline V gene, CDR1 is SEHNR and CDR2 is FQNEAQ (reference sequence). The V gene end was trimmed by 4 bases and the J gene end by 7 bases; junction bases not matched to a gene: 7. The CDR3 sequence is 15 residues long. Here the CDR3 DNA reads TGTGCCAGCAGCTCCTCGGACAGGACGAATTCACCCCTCCACTTT. It translates to CASSSSDRTNSPLHF.

The chain uses TRBV19 and TRBJ2-6, with 14 bases lining up with TRBD2. The ends lost 5 bases at V and 2 bases at J; junction bases unmatched: 8. Germline CDR1 is LNHDA and CDR2 is SQIVND (reference sequence). There are 19 residues in the CDR3. The CDR3 bases are TGTGCCAGTAGTGTGGGACTAGCGGGAGTAGGGGCTGGGGCCAACGTCCTGACTTTC. It is translated as CASSVGLAGVGAGANVLTF.

A few counts support this clone. This sequence joins TRBV27 and TRBJ2-3; D uncertain. Germline V gene sequence: CDR1 MNHEY, CDR2 SMNVEV (reference sequence). V lost 3 bases and J 0 bases, leaving 10 bases between the germline ends. CDR3 length equals 15 residues. This CDR3 is CASSFLSQSTDTQYF. The CDR3 bases are TGTGCCAGCAGTTTTTTATCACAAAGCACAGATACGCAGTATTTT.

The chain couples TRBV10-3 to TRBJ2-5; D remains ambiguous. CDR3 length: 14 amino acids. Germline V CDR1 and CDR2: ENHRY, SYGVKD. Trimming took off 6 bases at V and 2 bases at J, with 13 bases between the two ends. CDR3 sequence reads: CAISPVHIQETQYF. In DNA form, the CDR3 reads TGTGCCATCAGCCCCGTCCACATTCAAGAGACCCAGTACTTC.

This clone was seen once. The chain combines TRBV5-5 with TRBJ2-7, with D possibly TRBD2 on 8 matching bases. The CDR3 is made up of 19 amino acids. CDR1 SGHKS and CDR2 YYEKEE come from the germline V gene (reference sequence). V lost 2 bases and J lost 3, with 27 bases in between. This CDR3 is CASSFGARGLSGTNYEQYF. The CDR3 DNA reads TGTGCCAGCAGCTTTGGGGCGAGGGGGCTTAGCGGGACCAACTACGAGCAGTACTTC.

V is TRBV18 and J is TRBJ2-1; 16 bases fit TRBD2. CDR1 is KGHSH and CDR2 is LQKENI in the germline V gene. The J segment lost 4 bases and the V segment lost 0 bases, leaving 6 bases of the junction unmatched. The length of the CDR3 is 19 residues. The CDR3 DNA reads as TGTGCCAGCTCACCACCGAAGGGACTAGCGGGAGGGCCGTACAATGAGCAGTTCTTC. It codes for CASSPPKGLAGGPYNEQFF. Variable domain in full (rest from reference TRBV18 and TRBJ2-1): NAGVMQNPRHLVRRRGQEARLRCSPMKGHSHVYWYRQLPEEGLKFMVYLQKENIIDESGMPKERFSAEFPKEGPSILRIQQVVRGDSAAYFCASSPPKGLAGGPYNEQFFGPGTRLTVL.

Concerning this clone itself: A read error may produce the germline difference seen at one junction end. The chain has TRBV7-9 and TRBJ2-7; D possibly corresponds to TRBD1 (5 bases). Germline CDR1 SEHNR, CDR2 FQNEAQ (reference sequence). The length of the CDR3 is 15 residues. The CDR3, as DNA: TGTTCCAGCAGCCAAGGGGTAGGCACCGACTACGAGCAGTACTTC. Protein: CSSSQGVGTDYEQYF.

This CDR3 reads CASSMWGEYSNQPQHF. The CDR3 coding sequence is TGTGCCAGTAGTATGTGGGGGGAATATAGCAATCAGCCCCAGCATTTT. This rearrangement joins TRBV19 to TRBJ1-5; TRBD1 is a possible D gene (5 bases). Germline V gives CDR1 LNHDA, CDR2 SQIVND (reference sequence). CDR3 length equals 16 residues. The ends were cut back, 3 bases at V and 0 bases at J, with 12 bases in the middle.

The chain couples TRBV27 to TRBJ1-3, with D possibly TRBD1 on 5 matching bases. CDR1 is MNHEY, CDR2 SMNVEV, per germline (reference sequence). The CDR3 has 15 amino acids. With 6 bases removed from V and 4 bases from J, the gap between germline ends came to 16 bases. CDR3 sequence reads: CASRITGLSGNTIYF. Written as DNA, the CDR3 is TGTGCCAGCAGAATAACGGGACTTTCGGGAAACACCATATATTTT.

V usage is TRBV7-3 and J usage is TRBJ2-3; D is perhaps TRBD2 (7 bases). V was cut by 1 base and J by 6 bases, with 14 bases left in between. The CDR3 length is 15 residues. CDR1 is SGHTA, CDR2 FQGTGA, per germline. CDR3 in DNA: TGTGCCAGCAGCTTAAGTGCGGGGGCCAGTGATACGCAGTATTTT. This gives the protein CASSLSAGASDTQYF.

This clone was recorded a few times. V gene TRBV6-5 combines with J gene TRBJ1-2; TRBD1 aligns across 9 bases. The trim removed 5 bases at V and 8 bases at J, leaving 6 bases unmatched. This CDR3 has 13 residues. CDR1 is MNHEY, CDR2 SVGAGI, per germline. The CDR3, as DNA: TGTGCCAGCAGTAACTACAGGGGGCGCGGCTACACCTTC. Its translation: CASSNYRGRGYTF.

Only a few counts were recorded for this clone. The chain links TRBV2 to TRBJ2-2, with 12 bases lining up with TRBD2. The length of the CDR3 is 16 residues. Germline CDR1 and CDR2: SNHLY and FYNNEI. With 7 bases clipped from V and 4 bases from J, the junction kept 7 bases outside the gene matches. The CDR3 DNA sequence: TGTGCCAGCAACCTAGCGGGGGGGCTGGGCACCGGGGAGCTGTTTTTT. This codes for CASNLAGGLGTGELFF. The full variable domain, rest sourced from reference TRBV2 and TRBJ2-2, is EPEVTQTPSHQVTQMGQEVILRCVPISNHLYFYWYRQILGQKVEFLVSFYNNEISEKSEIFDDQFSVERPDGSNFTLKIRSTKLEDSAMYFCASNLAGGLGTGELFFGEGSRLTVL.

This clone was counted only a few times. This chain joins TRBV23-1 and TRBJ2-3, with D perhaps matching TRBD1 (5 bases). TRBV23-1 is recorded as an ORF, its role being uncertain. The CDR3 extends over 17 amino acids. V was shortened by 0 bases and J by 1 base, with 14 bases between the two germline ends. The CDR3 nucleotides are TGCGCCAGCAGTCAATCTGGCCAGGGTGCGGGCACAGATACGCAGTATTTT. Translating it yields CASSQSGQGAGTDTQYF.

This chain uses TRBV11-2 with TRBJ2-5, with TRBD2 matching over 8 bases. J was trimmed by 2 bases and V by 7 bases; bases with no gene match: 9. Per germline, CDR1 SGHAT and CDR2 FQNNGV. This CDR3 has 15 residues. The CDR3 reads CASTPLGGGQETQYF. Here the CDR3 DNA reads TGTGCCAGCACCCCTCTCGGGGGGGGGCAAGAGACCCAGTACTTC.

The chain recombines TRBV5-6 with TRBJ2-7; 8 positions agree with TRBD2. The CDR3 extends over 16 amino acids. Germline values: CDR1 SGHDT, CDR2 YYEEEE. After removal of 3 bases from V and 0 bases from J, the junction contained 8 bases not matched to a gene. CDR3 loop: CASSSGLARSSYEQYF. CDR3 DNA: TGTGCCAGCAGCTCCGGACTAGCCCGGAGCTCCTACGAGCAGTACTTC.

This clone was found a few times. The V call is TRBV6-5, the J call TRBJ1-1; 9 nucleotides agree with TRBD1. The trim removed 0 bases at V and 6 bases at J, leaving 5 bases unmatched. Per germline, CDR1 MNHEY and CDR2 SVGAGI. The CDR3 is made up of 15 amino acids. The DNA of the CDR3 is TGTGCCAGCAGTTACTCTTCGGGACAGGGTCCTGAAGCTTTCTTT. Translation: CASSYSSGQGPEAFF.

This chain connects TRBV19 to TRBJ2-1, with 8 bases aligning to TRBD2. Looked up from germline, CDR1 is LNHDA and CDR2 is SQIVND (reference sequence). This CDR3 has 15 residues. The trim removed 4 bases at V and 0 bases at J, leaving 2 bases unmatched. As DNA, the CDR3 is TGTGCCAGTAGTAAGGGACTAGACTCCTACAATGAGCAGTTCTTC. It codes for CASSKGLDSYNEQFF. Full variable domain (remainder filled in from reference TRBV19 and TRBJ2-1): DGGITQSPKYLFRKEGQNVTLSCEQNLNHDAMYWYRQDPGQGLRLIYYSQIVNDFQKGDIAEGYSVSREKKESFPLTVTSAQKNPTAFYLCASSKGLDSYNEQFFGPGTRLTVL.

The chain combines TRBV28 with TRBJ2-7, with 10 bases lining up with TRBD1. The V gene's germline CDR1 is MDHEN and CDR2 SYDVKM. There are 14 residues in the CDR3. The V and J ends lost 5 bases and 6 bases, in that order; junction bases with no gene match: 7. CDR3 nucleotide sequence: TGTGCCAGCAGTGCTCCCGGGACAGGGGTCGAGCAGTACTTC. It specifies CASSAPGTGVEQYF.

Concerning this clone: The junction departs from the called germline gene at one end, perhaps through a read error. The gene calls are TRBV7-9 and TRBJ2-7; a possible D gene is TRBD1 (5 bases). CDR3 length: 12 amino acids. Germline values: CDR1 SEHNR, CDR2 FQNEAQ (reference sequence). CDR3 DNA: TGTTCCAGCAGCTCAGGGTCATACGAGCAGTACTTC. As protein: CSSSSGSYEQYF.

The chain links TRBV4-1 to TRBJ1-2; 8 bases match TRBD1. Trimming removed 5 bases from V and 2 bases from J; junction bases left unmatched: 4. The CDR3 extends over 14 amino acids. Germline V gene lookup returns CDR1 MGHRA and CDR2 YSYEKL. Written as DNA, the CDR3 is TGCGCCAGCAGCACCACAGGGGGAAACTATGGCTACACCTTC. Its protein product is CASSTTGGNYGYTF.

V is TRBV5-6 and J is TRBJ1-2; D gene unclear. The ends were cut back, 6 bases at V and 10 bases at J, with 34 bases in the middle. Looked up from germline, CDR1 is SGHDT and CDR2 is YYEEEE. CDR3 length: 18 amino acids. DNA for the CDR3: TGTGCCAGCAACCCGACGGGATTAGGCGAGCCTCTCCCTAGATCCTACACCTTC. Its translation is CASNPTGLGEPLPRSYTF.

This chain joins TRBV19 and TRBJ2-1; the D gene is possibly TRBD2 (5 bases). CDR1 is LNHDA and CDR2 is SQIVND in the germline V gene (reference sequence). There are 13 residues in the CDR3. Trimming took off 3 bases at V and 9 bases at J, with 12 bases between the two ends. CDR3 DNA: TGTGCCAGTAGTATTATAGCGATCGGTGAGCAGTTCTTC. Protein: CASSIIAIGEQFF.